This passage covers 29 T cell receptor beta chains from one sample sequenced in a study of cytomegalovirus exposure and HLA in healthy donors (TCRdb year 2017). The library was obtained by the immunoSEQ multiplex PCR assay. A mixture of 60 forward primers for TCR Vbeta segments and 13 reverse primers for TCR Jbeta segments was used in the multiplex PCR. Here the immuneACCESS table is served through TCRdb, limited to in-frame sequences with V and J called. Missing clones are a known gap in these copies; in checked studies unresolved V genes cover under half, and the rest lacks a known reason. The sample has approximately 240,000 clones on record, around 80% of them singletons. The ten top clones hold 5% to 6% of the sample. Sequencing was carried out using PBMCs. These receptors were obtained from a woman aged 35 to 49 in good health and CMV-seropositive.

This chain links TRBV30 with TRBJ2-5; TRBD2 agrees at 13 bases. V trimming: 2 bases; J trimming: 2 bases; junction bases outside the gene matches: 2. CDR3 length: 15 residues. Germline values: CDR1 GTSNPN, CDR2 SVGIG (reference sequence). CDR3 in DNA: TGTGCCTGGAGTAGGGGACTAGCGGGACAAGAGACCCAGTACTTC. The encoded protein is CAWSRGLAGQETQYF. Full variable domain (missing parts from reference TRBV30 and TRBJ2-5): SQTIHQWPATLVQPVGSPLSLECTVEGTSNPNLYWYRQAAGRGLQLLFYSVGIGQISSEVPQNLSASRPQDRQFILSSKKLLLSDSGFYLCAWSRGLAGQETQYFGPGTRLLVL.

The rearrangement links TRBV5-4 to TRBJ2-1, with D maybe TRBD1 (6 bases). V was pared by 0 bases and J by 4 bases, with 14 bases between. The CDR3 extends over 16 amino acids. Germline V gives CDR1 SGHNT, CDR2 YYREEE (reference sequence). CDR3 amino acids: CASSLGLDSHYNEQFF. Written as DNA, the CDR3 is TGTGCCAGCAGCTTGGGCTTGGACAGCCATTACAATGAGCAGTTCTTC.

J is TRBJ1-1 and V is TRBV7-2; 11 nucleotides agree with TRBD1. The germline V gene has CDR1 SGHTA and CDR2 FQGNSA. The CDR3 has 15 residues. Trimming removed 3 bases from V and 5 bases from J; junction bases left unmatched: 5. CDR3 residues: CASSLGQGVGTEAFF. The CDR3 DNA sequence: TGTGCCAGCAGCTTGGGACAGGGGGTAGGTACTGAAGCTTTCTTT.

Here the CDR3 DNA reads TGCGCCAGCAGCTTGGAGGCAGATACGGGCTATGGCTACACCTTC. Its protein product is CASSLEADTGYGYTF. The rearrangement links TRBV5-1 to TRBJ1-2; no reliable D call. Germline-derived CDR1 and CDR2 are SGHRS and YFSETQ. Trimming cost V 0 bases and J 4 bases, with 13 bases left between them. The CDR3 is made up of 15 amino acids.

The chain joins TRBV18 to TRBJ1-1, with 8 bases identical to TRBD1. This CDR3 comprises 14 residues. CDR1 and CDR2 from the germline V gene are KGHSH and LQKENI. V was clipped by 4 bases and J by 0 bases; unmatched bases: 1. CDR3 in amino acids: CASSRQGMNTEAFF. CDR3 coding DNA: TGTGCCAGCTCACGACAGGGGATGAACACTGAAGCTTTCTTT.

This rearrangement joins TRBV5-4 to TRBJ1-1; D is perhaps TRBD1 (5 bases). V was trimmed by 2 bases and J by 11 bases, leaving 13 bases between them. Germline V lookup: CDR1 SGHNT, CDR2 YYREEE (reference sequence). The CDR3 has 12 amino acids. For the CDR3, the DNA is TGTGCCAGCAGCTTTCATAAGGGGAGGGCTTTCTTT. The encoded protein is CASSFHKGRAFF.

The V gene is TRBV30, the J gene TRBJ1-2; D is undetermined. The CDR3 has 12 amino acids. The V end was cut by 1 base, the J end by 5 bases, with 8 bases between. Germline V gene lookup returns CDR1 GTSNPN and CDR2 SVGIG (reference sequence). The CDR3 is CAWSGSPYGYTF. As DNA, the CDR3 is TGTGCCTGGAGTGGGAGCCCATATGGCTACACCTTC.

This chain connects TRBV29-1 to TRBJ2-7, with 7 bases matching TRBD1. CDR1 is SQVTM and CDR2 is ANQGSEA in the germline V gene. CDR3 length: 13 residues. J gave up 6 bases and V 3 bases, and 8 bases lay outside the gene matches. The CDR3 region is CSVELTGSGEQYF. CDR3 coding DNA: TGCAGCGTTGAGCTGACAGGGTCCGGCGAGCAGTACTTC.

J is TRBJ1-1 and V is TRBV11-2, with D hard to call. The CDR3 loop spans 14 amino acids. The V end lost 1 base, the J end lost 5 bases, and 11 bases lay between the germline ends. Germline V gives CDR1 SGHAT, CDR2 FQNNGV. CDR3 amino acids: CASSLGEVGTEAFF. The DNA of the CDR3 is TGTGCCAGCAGCTTAGGGGAGGTAGGGACTGAAGCTTTCTTT.

CDR3: CASSNYRQGSYEQYF. CDR3 nucleotide sequence: TGTGCCAGCAGTAACTACAGACAGGGATCCTACGAGCAGTACTTC. The chain joins TRBV6-6 to TRBJ2-7, with TRBD1 identical over 7 bases. J gave up 1 base and V 5 bases, and 8 bases lay outside the gene matches. The CDR3 covers 15 residues. CDR1 MNHNY and CDR2 SVGAGI come from the germline V gene (reference sequence).

This clone was seen a single time. The V call is TRBV27, the J call TRBJ2-3; D is possibly TRBD2 (6 bases). The germline CDR1 and CDR2 sequences are MNHEY and SMNVEV (reference sequence). The V and J ends lost 6 bases and 3 bases respectively, with 13 bases between them. This CDR3 region has 14 residues. The CDR3 bases are TGTGCCAGCAGCTGGCCAGGGAGGACAGATACGCAGTATTTT. Protein product: CASSWPGRTDTQYF.

This chain connects TRBV4-1 to TRBJ2-2; 11 positions match TRBD2. The CDR3 spans 17 residues. Looked up from germline, CDR1 is MGHRA and CDR2 is YSYEKL. With 7 bases clipped from V and 3 bases from J, the junction kept 10 bases outside the gene matches. The CDR3 is CASKITSGRGYTGELFF. CDR3 coding DNA: TGCGCCAGCAAAATAACTAGCGGGAGAGGGTACACCGGGGAGCTGTTTTTT.

The V and J genes are TRBV7-9 and TRBJ1-3; D possibly corresponds to TRBD1 (6 bases). Germline assignment: CDR1 SEHNR and CDR2 FQNEAQ (reference sequence). Between the trimmed V and J ends, which lost 1 base and 0 bases, there was a span of 13 bases. The CDR3 extends over 17 amino acids. CDR3 loop: CASSLGSTGTSGNTIYF. CDR3 coding DNA: TGTGCCAGCAGCTTAGGCTCTACAGGGACCTCTGGAAACACCATATATTTT.

V usage is TRBV7-9 and J usage is TRBJ1-6, with no clear D. The germline CDR1 and CDR2 sequences are SEHNR and FQNEAQ (reference sequence). The V end was cut by 5 bases, the J end by 7 bases, with 6 bases between. CDR3 length: 12 residues. The CDR3 DNA reads TGTGCCAGCAGCACTCCCAATTCACCCCTCCACTTT. Protein product: CASSTPNSPLHF.

CDR3 amino acids: CASSWGGQSGNTIYF. In nucleotides, the CDR3 is TGTGCCAGCAGTTGGGGGGGTCAATCTGGAAACACCATATATTTT. The genes are TRBV6-5 and TRBJ1-3, with D perhaps matching TRBD1 (5 bases). Per the germline V gene, CDR1 is MNHEY and CDR2 is SVGAGI. V lost 4 bases and J 1 base, leaving 11 bases between the germline ends. The CDR3 spans 15 residues.

The chain couples TRBV6-6 to TRBJ1-4; D remains ambiguous. The CDR3 consists of 15 residues. CDR1 and CDR2 from the germline V gene are MNHNY and SVGAGI (reference sequence). V lost 0 bases and J 2 bases, leaving 7 bases between the germline ends. The CDR3 DNA reads TGTGCCAGCAGTTACTCCGACACCACTAATGAAAAACTGTTTTTT. This encodes CASSYSDTTNEKLFF.

The rearrangement joins TRBV15 to TRBJ2-2; TRBD1 might be the D (5 bases). V lost 3 bases and J 5 bases, leaving 13 bases between the germline ends. The CDR3 sequence is 15 residues long. Germline V gives CDR1 LNHNV, CDR2 YYDKDF (reference sequence). The CDR3 protein is CATSSLGAATGELFF. CDR3 DNA sequence: TGTGCCACCAGCAGCTTAGGGGCGGCGACCGGGGAGCTGTTTTTT.

The chain links TRBV5-1 to TRBJ1-1, with a possible D match to TRBD1 (6 bases). The V end was cut by 1 base, the J end by 3 bases, with 10 bases between. The CDR3 has 14 amino acids. Germline values: CDR1 SGHRS, CDR2 YFSETQ. The CDR3 bases are TGCGCCAGCAGCTTGACGACAGGAGACACTGAAGCTTTCTTT. This encodes CASSLTTGDTEAFF.

This clone was observed a single time. The chain employs TRBV5-1 and TRBJ1-6, with D uncertain. The V gene lost 4 bases and the J gene lost 5 bases, with 13 bases spanning the gap. CDR1 and CDR2 (germline): SGHRS, YFSETQ. CDR3 length: 15 amino acids. Written as DNA, the CDR3 is TGCGCCAGCAGCCTAGATGACGGGGATAATTCACCCCTCCACTTT. It translates to CASSLDDGDNSPLHF.

The V gene is TRBV30, the J gene TRBJ2-5; 11 bases align to TRBD2. V lost 0 bases to trimming and J lost 5 bases; unmatched junction nucleotides: 8. Germline CDR1 and CDR2: GTSNPN and SVGIG (reference sequence). The CDR3 is 16 residues long. The CDR3, as DNA: TGTGCCTGGAGTGTAGGGTTAGCGGGAGGGGCGGAGACCCAGTACTTC. As protein: CAWSVGLAGGAETQYF. The full variable domain, rest sourced from reference TRBV30 and TRBJ2-5, is SQTIHQWPATLVQPVGSPLSLECTVEGTSNPNLYWYRQAAGRGLQLLFYSVGIGQISSEVPQNLSASRPQDRQFILSSKKLLLSDSGFYLCAWSVGLAGGAETQYFGPGTRLLVL.

The V and J genes are TRBV15 and TRBJ1-4, with a possible D match to TRBD1 (5 bases). V was pared by 0 bases and J by 5 bases, with 10 bases between. CDR3 length: 15 residues. Germline CDR1 is LNHNV and CDR2 is YYDKDF (reference sequence). CDR3 loop: CATSRDWAGNEKLFF. In nucleotides, the CDR3 is TGTGCCACCAGCAGAGATTGGGCAGGGAATGAAAAACTGTTTTTT.

This rearrangement joins TRBV4-2 to TRBJ2-1; possibly TRBD2 for D (5 bases). Germline CDR1 is LGHNA and CDR2 is YNFKEQ. This CDR3 contains 14 residues. V dropped 1 base and J dropped 4 bases, with 8 bases sitting between them. The CDR3 is CASSQASGYNEQFF. CDR3 DNA: TGTGCCAGCAGCCAAGCTTCGGGGTACAATGAGCAGTTCTTC.

The CDR3 here is CASSIVSGVSTDTQYF. The CDR3 nucleotides are TGTGCCAGCAGTATCGTCTCGGGGGTTAGCACAGATACGCAGTATTTT. The genes are TRBV27 and TRBJ2-3; D is possibly TRBD2 (6 bases). Germline CDR1 reads MNHEY; CDR2 reads SMNVEV (reference sequence). V lost 5 bases to trimming and J lost 0 bases, with 15 bases between them. This CDR3 spans 16 amino acids.

The rearrangement uses TRBV6-6 and TRBJ2-2; 7 nucleotides match TRBD2. Per germline, CDR1 MNHNY and CDR2 SVGAGI (reference sequence). After removal of 7 bases from V and 6 bases from J, the junction contained 11 bases not matched to a gene. The CDR3 runs 15 residues. This CDR3 is CASTLLGGGPGELFF. CDR3 DNA sequence: TGTGCCAGCACTCTTTTGGGGGGGGGTCCCGGGGAGCTGTTTTTT.

Remarks on this clone: Within the sample, other DNA sequences also encode this same CDR3. This chain links TRBV30 with TRBJ1-2; D unresolved. Germline CDR1 is GTSNPN and CDR2 is SVGIG (reference sequence). The germline V and J ends were trimmed by 0 bases and 0 bases, with 8 bases remaining between them. The CDR3 is 14 amino acids. CDR3 nucleotide sequence: TGTGCCTGGAGTGTAGGAGGGACTAACTATGGCTACACCTTC. It is translated as CAWSVGGTNYGYTF.

CDR3 sequence: CASSSTGGPYEQYF. The CDR3 region has the DNA TGTGCCAGCAGCTCGACAGGGGGGCCCTACGAGCAGTACTTC. The chain is built from TRBV7-2 and TRBJ2-7, with 9 bases aligning to TRBD1. The CDR3 covers 14 residues. The V segment lost 4 bases and the J segment 2 bases; nucleotides outside the gene matches: 3. The germline CDR1 and CDR2 sequences are SGHTA and FQGNSA.

The chain links TRBV7-9 to TRBJ2-5, with 10 bases identical to TRBD2. Trimming at V came to 5 bases and at J to 3 bases, leaving 12 bases not matched to a gene. Germline values: CDR1 SEHNR, CDR2 FQNEAQ (reference sequence). The CDR3 runs to 17 residues. The CDR3 spells CASSPLLSGGEKETQYF. Here the CDR3 DNA reads TGTGCCAGCAGCCCTCTACTGAGCGGGGGGGAGAAAGAGACCCAGTACTTC.

The gene calls are TRBV19 and TRBJ2-7, with 11 bases lining up with TRBD2. Germline assignment: CDR1 LNHDA and CDR2 SQIVND (reference sequence). With 6 bases clipped from V and 2 bases from J, the junction kept 6 bases outside the gene matches. The CDR3 consists of 15 residues. CDR3 DNA sequence: TGTGCCAGTAGGACCGGGACTAGCGGACCCTACGAGCAGTACTTC. Amino acids: CASRTGTSGPYEQYF.

This clone occurred a few times. The chain recombines TRBV27 with TRBJ2-6; D gene unclear. This CDR3 has 13 amino acids. Germline lookup yields CDR1 MNHEY and CDR2 SMNVEV (reference sequence). V was cut by 5 bases and J by 0 bases, with 2 bases left in between. The CDR3 bases are TGTGCCAGCAGTCACTCTGGGGCCAACGTCCTGACTTTC. This encodes CASSHSGANVLTF.